Listed below are T cell receptor beta chains from one sample, sequenced in a study of T cells in Graves' hyperthyroidism and ophthalmopathy. From the multiplex PCR reads, TCRdb called clonotypes with MiXCR, one entry per CDR3 protein. The data hold some 560,000 distinct CDR3 sequences, with around 13% observed a single time. The material sequenced was blood. The receptor source for this set is a woman aged 35 to 49 with Graves' hyperthyroidism. The CDR3 runs from the conserved cysteine through the conserved F or W. The D gene is left open where the match is weak. Only part of the rows carry a size: once, few, many, or a class if the clone is expanded.

J gene	V gene	clone size	D gene	CDR3 DNA	CDR3 protein
TRBJ1-2	TRBV6-2/TRBV6-3	few	TRBD1	TGTGCCAGCAGTAAGACAGGGGTTGGCTACACCTTC	CASSKTGVGYTF
TRBJ2-7	TRBV30	many	-	TGTGCCTACGGGGATTACGAGCAGTACTTC	CAYGDYEQYF
TRBJ1-2	TRBV14	-	TRBD1	TGTGCCAGCAGCCAAGATTTCGGAAGGGGGCGAGATGGCTACACCTTC	CASSQDFGRGRDGYTF
TRBJ2-7	TRBV4-1	many	-	TGCGCCAGCAGCCAAGCGACAGGTGGTCTTTACGAGCAGTACTTC	CASSQATGGLYEQYF
TRBJ1-2	TRBV5-1	-	TRBD1	TGCGCCAGCAGCTTGGCCATAGACAGGGATAGCTATGGCTACACCTTC	CASSLAIDRDSYGYTF
TRBJ2-7	TRBV6-2/TRBV6-3	many	TRBD2	TGTGCCAGCAGTTACTCAAGACTAGCGGGAGCAGGCGAGCAGTACTTC	CASSYSRLAGAGEQYF
TRBJ1-4	TRBV18	many	-	TGTGCCAGCTCACTCGCACAGGATGATAATGAAAAACTGTTTTTT	CASSLAQDDNEKLFF
TRBJ2-1	TRBV5-1	-	TRBD1	TGCGCCAGCACCGATCGCGGGACAGGGATCTCCAATGAGCAGTTCTTC	CASTDRGTGISNEQFF
TRBJ2-3	TRBV6-1	many	-	TGTGCCAGCAGTGAAGCCAAGGGGTGGGGCACAGATACGCAGTATTTT	CASSEAKGWGTDTQYF
TRBJ2-2	TRBV5-1	few	-	TGCGCCAGCAGCTTGGAGGGTCCGAGTGCGAACACCGGGGAGCTGTTTTTT	CASSLEGPSANTGELFF
TRBJ1-3	TRBV6-1	many	-	TGTGCCAGCAGTTCTGGGGGCGGCTCTGGAAACACCATATATTTT	CASSSGGGSGNTIYF
TRBJ2-2	TRBV12-3/TRBV12-4	-	-	TGTGCCAGCATCTTAGGCGGCGCCGGGGAGCTGTTTTTT	CASILGGAGELFF
TRBJ2-7	TRBV28	many	-	TGTGCCAGCAAGGGCAGGACCGGAGCGGACCTGCTACGGAGTCGATACGAGCAGTACTTC	CASKGRTGADLLRSRYEQYF
TRBJ2-3	TRBV7-2	many	TRBD2	TGTGCCAGCAGCTTAGGAGCGGGAGGCGATACGCAGTATTTT	CASSLGAGGDTQYF
TRBJ1-5	TRBV28	many	-	TGTGCCAGCAGAGGTAGTACTAGCAATCAGCCCCAGCATTTT	CASRGSTSNQPQHF
TRBJ1-1	TRBV6-1	few	TRBD1	TGTGCCAGCAGTGAACCGTCAACAGGGGGCTGGGTTAAGAACACTGAAGCTTTCTTT	CASSEPSTGGWVKNTEAFF
TRBJ2-7	TRBV3-1	many	TRBD1	TGTGCCAGCAGCGCACCGGGACAGGGCATTTACGAGCAGTACTTC	CASSAPGQGIYEQYF
TRBJ2-3	TRBV7-9	few	TRBD1	TGTGCCAGCAGTCGAATGGGACAGGGGCTCACAGATACGCAGTATTTT	CASSRMGQGLTDTQYF
TRBJ1-1	TRBV29-1	few	-	TGCAGTTCTAGGTTGAACACTGAAGCTTTCTTT	CSSRLNTEAFF
TRBJ2-3	TRBV29-1	few	TRBD1	TGCAGCGTTGTATGGACAGGTAGCACAGATACGCAGTATTTT	CSVVWTGSTDTQYF
TRBJ2-2	TRBV20-1	many	-	TGCAGTGCTAGAGAGAGTCTCACCGGGGAGCTGTTTTTT	CSARESLTGELFF
TRBJ2-3	TRBV3-1	many	-	TGTGCCAGCAGCCAAAGAGAGTCGCAGTATTTT	CASSQRESQYF
TRBJ1-5	TRBV24-1	many	-	TGTGCCACCAGTGGTCGGACAGCCGGACAGCCCCAGCATTTT	CATSGRTAGQPQHF
TRBJ2-1	TRBV5-4	-	-	TGTGCCAGCAGCTCCCCGGGCCGCGACTACAATGAGCAGTTCTTC	CASSSPGRDYNEQFF
TRBJ1-5	TRBV12-3/TRBV12-4	many	TRBD1	TGTGCCAGCAGGGTCCGGGACAGGGAGGGAAGTCAGCCCCAGCATTTT	CASRVRDREGSQPQHF
TRBJ1-6	TRBV7-8	-	-	TGTGCCAGCAGCTTCCACGACGGGGGGAATTCACCCCTCCACTTT	CASSFHDGGNSPLHF
TRBJ1-4	TRBV4-1	-	-	TGCGCCAGCAGCCAAGTGGGACGGACCGATGAAAAACTGTTTTTT	CASSQVGRTDEKLFF
TRBJ2-7	TRBV4-2	-	TRBD2	TGTGCCAGCAGCCAAGTGAGCGGGAATAGGTCAGACGAGCAGTACTTC	CASSQVSGNRSDEQYF
TRBJ2-1	TRBV7-8	few	TRBD2	TGTGCCAGCAGCTTAGCCCCTTCGGGGGGCTACAATGAGCAGTTCTTC	CASSLAPSGGYNEQFF
TRBJ2-1	TRBV6-5	few	TRBD2	TGTGCCAGCAGTTACTCGGCGGGAGAAGGCTACAATGAGCAGTTCTTC	CASSYSAGEGYNEQFF
TRBJ1-1	TRBV5-1	many	-	TGCGCCAGCAGCGGATACAGCGGGGGGAACACTGAAGCTTTCTTT	CASSGYSGGNTEAFF
TRBJ1-5	TRBV7-2	many	-	TGTGCCAGCAGCCCGACGGTTTATAATAGCAATCAGCCCCAGCATTTT	CASSPTVYNSNQPQHF
TRBJ2-7	TRBV5-5	-	-	TGTGCCAGCAGTGCGAACAGTAAGCAGTACTTC	CASSANSKQYF
TRBJ2-5	TRBV20-1	many	-	TGCAGTGCTAGCCGGTTGGGAGAGACCCAGTACTTC	CSASRLGETQYF
TRBJ2-1	TRBV9	few	-	TGTGCCAGCAGCGTAGAGGGTGCCAACAACAATGAGCAGTTCTTC	CASSVEGANNNEQFF
TRBJ2-3	TRBV28	many	-	TGTGCCAGCAAAGGTCCGACTAGCACAGATACGCAGTATTTT	CASKGPTSTDTQYF
TRBJ1-1	TRBV6-1	many	-	TGTGCCAGCAGTGAAAAACAGACCATGAACACTGAAGCTTTCTTT	CASSEKQTMNTEAFF
TRBJ2-4	TRBV4-1	few	-	TGCGCCAGCAGCCAAGAAAACGGACTAGCCAAAAACATTCAGTACTTC	CASSQENGLAKNIQYF
TRBJ2-2	TRBV29-1	-	TRBD2	TGCAGCGCCAGACTAGCGGGAGCCTCCGGGGAGCTGTTTTTT	CSARLAGASGELFF
TRBJ2-5	TRBV14	few	-	TGTGCCAGCAGCCCTTTGGGGAGTAAGGGAGAGACCCAGTACTTC	CASSPLGSKGETQYF